A selection of T cell receptor beta chains follows, all from one sample in a study of identical twins. From the 5' RACE reads, TCRdb called clonotypes with MiXCR, one entry per CDR3 protein. The repertoire consists of some 1,700,000 distinct CDR3 sequences, with under 35% occurring once and the leading ten covering around 0.3%. What was sequenced was cord blood. These receptors all stem from a newborn girl in good health. Each CDR3 is given with its conserved first and last residue. The order of the fields is V gene, J gene, D gene, clone size, CDR3 protein, CDR3 DNA. The D gene is left open where the match is weak. Clone size is given for some rows only: seen once, a few or many times, or a class if the clone is expanded.

TRBV20-1,TRBJ2-7,.,.,CSAREAYGSYNEQYF,TGCAGTGCTAGGGAGGCATATGGCTCCTACAATGAGCAGTACTTC
TRBV3-1,TRBJ2-1,.,many,CASSQAGEGNEQFF,TGTGCCAGCAGCCAAGCGGGAGAGGGGAATGAGCAGTTCTTC
TRBV15,TRBJ1-1,TRBD1,.,CATSGWTGVNTEAFF,TGTGCCACCAGCGGATGGACAGGGGTTAACACTGAAGCTTTCTTT
TRBV10-3,TRBJ2-6,.,.,CAISPAQVIPGANVLTF,TGTGCCATCAGTCCTGCACAGGTGATCCCTGGGGCCAACGTCCTGACTTTC
TRBV9,TRBJ1-2,.,.,CASSVGPGRLKGYTF,TGTGCCAGCAGCGTAGGCCCCGGAAGACTTAAAGGCTACACCTTC
TRBV28,TRBJ2-1,.,.,CASSTGPSKNNEQFF,TGTGCCAGCAGCACTGGACCTTCAAAGAACAATGAGCAGTTCTTC
TRBV4-2,TRBJ2-3,.,few,CASSQGQLGDFTDTQYF,TGTGCCAGCAGCCAAGGGCAACTAGGAGACTTCACAGATACGCAGTATTTT
TRBV20-1,TRBJ2-3,.,few,CSASRTADTQYF,TGCAGTGCTAGCCGAACGGCAGATACGCAGTATTTT
TRBV2,TRBJ2-7,.,few,CASNQQRSRGYEQYF,TGTGCCAGCAACCAACAGAGGAGTCGGGGCTACGAGCAGTACTTC
TRBV12-3/TRBV12-4,TRBJ2-3,TRBD2,once,CASSHLLGRGDTQYF,TGTGCCAGCAGCCACTTACTAGGGAGGGGAGATACGCAGTATTTT
TRBV19,TRBJ2-1,TRBD2,.,CASSWGGRINEQFF,TGTGCCAGTAGTTGGGGCGGGAGAATCAATGAGCAGTTCTTC
TRBV27,TRBJ2-7,.,few,CASSLRLWTVAYEQYF,TGTGCCAGCAGTTTACGCCTATGGACAGTAGCCTACGAGCAGTACTTC
TRBV7-9,TRBJ2-7,TRBD2,.,CASSPKRGAPVSYNEQYF,TGTGCCAGCAGCCCCAAGCGGGGGGCACCAGTATCCTACAATGAGCAGTACTTC
TRBV9,TRBJ2-4,.,.,CASSVGDGAGTKNIQYF,TGTGCCAGCAGCGTAGGGGATGGAGCAGGGACCAAAAACATTCAGTACTTC
TRBV30,TRBJ1-1,.,once,CAWMPAGLTEAFF,TGTGCCTGGATGCCCGCGGGCCTCACTGAAGCTTTCTTT
TRBV25-1,TRBJ2-1,.,few,CASSEYRLAKNEQFF,TGTGCCAGCAGTGAATATCGGCTAGCGAAGAATGAGCAGTTCTTC
TRBV3-1,TRBJ2-3,.,.,CASSQVKGRRDTQYF,TGTGCCAGCAGCCAAGTTAAAGGGAGGAGGGATACGCAGTATTTT
TRBV10-3,TRBJ2-3,.,.,CAISESGSNTDTQYF,TGTGCCATCAGTGAGTCTGGCAGCAACACAGATACGCAGTATTTT
TRBV15,TRBJ2-7,TRBD2,.,CAPGTSADAGYNEQYF,TGTGCCCCAGGGACTAGCGCCGATGCGGGATACAATGAGCAGTACTTC
TRBV5-6,TRBJ2-7,.,.,CASSLAFNSWGFYEQYF,TGTGCCAGCAGCTTGGCCTTCAACAGTTGGGGCTTCTACGAGCAGTACTTC
TRBV4-1,TRBJ2-1,TRBD1,few,CASSPKSGTGAYNEQFF,TGCGCCAGCAGCCCAAAATCCGGGACAGGGGCCTACAATGAGCAGTTCTTC
TRBV29-1,TRBJ2-4,.,few,CSVGTGAGRSYGEQYF,TGCAGCGTTGGCACAGGGGCAGGGAGGTCTTACGGGGAGCAGTACTTC
TRBV10-3,TRBJ1-4,.,few,CAISPGAGVGTNEKLFF,TGTGCCATCAGTCCGGGGGCGGGAGTAGGAACTAATGAAAAACTGTTTTTT
TRBV24-1,TRBJ2-3,.,few,CATSRASSTDTQYF,TGTGCCACCAGTAGGGCCAGTAGCACAGATACGCAGTATTTT
TRBV5-1,TRBJ2-7,.,.,CASSLWADSYNEQYF,TGCGCCAGCAGCTTGTGGGCAGATTCCTACAATGAGCAGTACTTC
TRBV11-1,TRBJ2-7,.,few,CASSLGGRASSSYEQYF,TGTGCCAGCAGCTTAGGCGGCAGAGCTTCAAGCTCCTACGAGCAGTACTTC
TRBV29-1,TRBJ2-1,.,.,CSVDPTPGYDNEQFF,TGCAGCGTTGACCCTACTCCGGGATACGATAATGAGCAGTTCTTC
TRBV27,TRBJ2-3,TRBD2,.,CASSQGLGLTDTQYF,TGTGCCAGCAGTCAGGGACTAGGACTCACAGATACGCAGTATTTT